This entry describes one T cell receptor beta chain. The CDR3 spans 15 residues. V shed 3 bases, J shed 5 bases, and the junction held 9 bases outside the gene matches. Germline CDR1 reads DFQATT; CDR2 reads SNEGSKA (reference sequence). In the authors' methods: Estimation of nucleated cell counts relied on the amplification of reference gene primers. TCRdb keeps only in-frame clones here, not all; method: immunoSEQ multiplex PCR. The DNA was the basis for D and trimming; V, J and clone size are from that table. Among 250,000 to 300,000 clones, roughly 79% were seen once, and the ten largest hold around 2.9%. The source of the sample is a study of blood T cell repertoires in COVID-19. The wider study: Material from acute and convalescent COVID-19 was sourced from the United States, Italy and Spain. T cells, B-cell-depleted T cells, or PBMCs supplied cDNA or gDNA.

This receptor was obtained from a woman in her fifties or sixties with active or convalescent COVID-19. The sequencing input was peripheral blood. The chain links TRBV20-1 to TRBJ1-5; 8 bases line up with TRBD1. The CDR3 region is CSASSGTGADQPQHF. In nucleotides, the CDR3 is TGCAGTGCTAGTTCCGGGACAGGAGCCGATCAGCCCCAGCATTTT.